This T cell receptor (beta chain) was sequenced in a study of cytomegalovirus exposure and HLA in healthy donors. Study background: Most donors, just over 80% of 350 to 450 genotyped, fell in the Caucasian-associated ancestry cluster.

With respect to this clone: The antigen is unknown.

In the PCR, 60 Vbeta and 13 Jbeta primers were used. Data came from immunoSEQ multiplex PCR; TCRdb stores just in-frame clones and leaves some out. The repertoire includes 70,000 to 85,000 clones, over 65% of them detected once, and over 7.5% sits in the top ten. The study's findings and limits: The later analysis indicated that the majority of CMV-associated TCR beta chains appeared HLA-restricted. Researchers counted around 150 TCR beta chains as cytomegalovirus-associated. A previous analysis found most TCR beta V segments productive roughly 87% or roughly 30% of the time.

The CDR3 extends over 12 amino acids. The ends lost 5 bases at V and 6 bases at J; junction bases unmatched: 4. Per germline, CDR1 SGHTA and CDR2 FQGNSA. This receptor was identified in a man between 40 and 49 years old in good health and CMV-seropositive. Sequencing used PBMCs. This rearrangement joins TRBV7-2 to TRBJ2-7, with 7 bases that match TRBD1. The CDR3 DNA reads TGTGCCAGCAGCGACAGGGCTGGCGAGCAGTACTTC. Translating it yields CASSDRAGEQYF.